This entry describes one T cell receptor (beta chain). Germline CDR1 MDHEN, CDR2 SYDVKM. Trimming cost V 7 bases and J 4 bases; bases outside gene matches: 6. CDR3 length equals 13 residues. The source of the sample is a study of blood T cell repertoires in COVID-19. Here immunoSEQ multiplex PCR was the method, and the copy in TCRdb shows in-frame clones only, minus some. This sample has roughly 350,000 clones, with approximately 89% found just once. The chain joins TRBV28 to TRBJ1-2, with 7 nucleotides matching TRBD1. The source is a woman under 30 who had recovered from COVID-19. The sample taken for sequencing was peripheral blood. CDR3 coding DNA: TGTGCCAGCACCCGGGAGGGGGCCTATGGCTACACCTTC. Encoded protein: CASTREGAYGYTF.